This T cell receptor (beta chain) was identified during a study of response to subunit inactivated influenza vaccine. Study-level findings and limits: The authors proposed limited new T cell recruitment per seasonal influenza vaccination.

This clonotype showed up just a few times. The target antigen is unknown. CDR1 is SGHDT and CDR2 is YYEEEE in the germline V gene. Trimming took off 1 base at V and 0 bases at J, with 9 bases between the two ends. The CDR3 length is 15 residues. TCRdb reprocessed the RT-PCR reads via MiXCR and lists one record per CDR3 protein. The data hold 490,000 or so distinct CDR3 sequences, with around 8% observed a single time. The sequences come from PBMCs from blood, collected less than 30 months after vaccination. This sequence joins TRBV5-6 and TRBJ2-3; perhaps D is TRBD1 or TRBD2 (6 bases each). This clonotype was obtained from a man aged 50 to 75 who received an inactivated influenza vaccine. The CDR3 protein is CASSLRGTSTDTQYF. The CDR3 DNA sequence: TGTGCCAGCAGCTTGAGGGGGACTAGCACAGATACGCAGTATTTT.